This passage covers 31 T cell receptor beta chains from one sample sequenced in a study of blood T cell repertoires in COVID-19. Produced via immunoSEQ multiplex PCR; TCRdb's table is partial and in-frame only. Of some 120,000 clones listed, almost 85% are singletons. Sequencing used peripheral blood. These receptors came from a man between 65 and 79 years old with active or convalescent COVID-19.

There are a few counts of this clone. This chain joins TRBV14 and TRBJ2-1, with TRBD1 as a possible D gene (6 bases). Trimming cost V 4 bases and J 7 bases, with 20 bases left between them. The CDR3 is 16 amino acids. Germline values: CDR1 SGHDN, CDR2 FVKESK. The CDR3 reads CASSRWPGTSQNEQFF. CDR3 bases: TGTGCCAGCAGCCGCTGGCCCGGGACAAGCCAAAATGAGCAGTTCTTC.

The chain has TRBV6-2 or TRBV6-3 and TRBJ2-1, with D unclear. V lost 5 bases, J lost 6 bases, and 11 bases lay in between. Germline loops: CDR1 MNHEY, CDR2 SVGEGT. The CDR3 contains 13 residues. CDR3 DNA: TGTGCCAGCAGTGTCCGTTTGAGCAATGAGCAGTTCTTC. Protein: CASSVRLSNEQFF.

The J gene is TRBJ2-2, the V gene TRBV19; 7 bases match TRBD1. The CDR3 extends over 15 amino acids. V was pared by 4 bases and J by 0 bases, with 2 bases of the junction left unmatched. Germline V gene sequence: CDR1 LNHDA, CDR2 SQIVND (reference sequence). As DNA, the CDR3 is TGTGCCAGTAGTAAGGGACAGACGAACACCGGGGAGCTGTTTTTT. Protein product: CASSKGQTNTGELFF.

V is TRBV6-6 and J is TRBJ2-3; D is perhaps TRBD2 (7 bases). Between the trimmed V and J ends, which lost 10 bases and 2 bases, there was a span of 16 bases. Germline-derived CDR1 and CDR2 are MNHNY and SVGAGI (reference sequence). The CDR3 totals 14 residues. CDR3 residues: CATAGAGYTDTQYF. The CDR3 DNA sequence: TGTGCCACGGCGGGGGCGGGGTACACAGATACGCAGTATTTT.

The chain is built from TRBV11-3 and TRBJ2-3, with D possibly matching TRBD2 (5 bases). Per the germline V gene, CDR1 is SGHNT and CDR2 is YENEEA. Trimming cost V 4 bases and J 3 bases, with 14 bases left between them. The CDR3 is 15 amino acids. The CDR3 sequence is CASSSLAGWTDTQYF. CDR3 nucleotides: TGTGCCAGCAGCTCCCTAGCTGGGTGGACAGATACGCAGTATTTT. Looking up the rest from reference TRBV11-3 and TRBJ2-3 gives the full variable domain: EAGVVQSPRYKIIEKKQPVAFWCNPISGHNTLYWYLQNLGQGPELLIRYENEEAVDDSQLPKDRFSAERLKGVDSTLKIQPAELGDSAVYLCASSSLAGWTDTQYFGPGTRLTVL.

This clone appeared a single time. The chain employs TRBV6-6 and TRBJ2-6; 7 nucleotides match TRBD1. V trimming: 8 bases; J trimming: 0 bases; junction bases outside the gene matches: 4. The CDR3 length is 15 residues. Germline CDR1 MNHNY, CDR2 SVGAGI (reference sequence). CDR3 in DNA: TGTGCCAGCCGGGACAGAAACTCTGGGGCCAACGTCCTGACTTTC. It yields the protein CASRDRNSGANVLTF.

The chain carries TRBV6-2 or TRBV6-3 and TRBJ2-7; maybe TRBD2 (5 bases). Trimming cost V 5 bases and J 0 bases, with 14 bases left between them. CDR3 length equals 15 residues. In germline, CDR1 is MNHEY, CDR2 SVGEGT. The CDR3 sequence is CASSREPGSSYEQYF. The CDR3 coding sequence is TGTGCCAGCAGTCGGGAACCGGGGAGCTCCTACGAGCAGTACTTC.

The CDR3 protein is CASRPTGTAYGYTF. The CDR3 region has the DNA TGTGCCAGCAGACCTACCGGGACAGCCTATGGCTACACCTTC. V and J are TRBV6-5 and TRBJ1-2; 7 positions match TRBD1. V lost 6 bases to trimming and J lost 4 bases; unmatched junction nucleotides: 8. Germline CDR1 and CDR2: MNHEY and SVGAGI. The CDR3 spans 14 residues.

The V gene is TRBV19, the J gene TRBJ2-1; D possibly corresponds to TRBD1 (6 bases). Germline lookup yields CDR1 LNHDA and CDR2 SQIVND (reference sequence). The CDR3 spans 15 residues. V dropped 3 bases and J dropped 2 bases, with 11 bases sitting between them. Here the CDR3 DNA reads TGTGCCAGTAGTATTTCGACAGGCCCCTACAATGAGCAGTTCTTC. Translating gives CASSISTGPYNEQFF.

V gene TRBV6-6 combines with J gene TRBJ2-1; weak D call: TRBD1 (7 bases). Trimming left V 6 bases short and J 10 bases short, with 13 bases between. Germline loops: CDR1 MNHNY, CDR2 SVGAGI (reference sequence). There are 12 residues in the CDR3. The CDR3 region is CASSTGAGEQFF. The DNA of the CDR3 is TGTGCCAGCAGCACAGGGGCGGGGGAGCAGTTCTTC.

V usage is TRBV13 and J usage is TRBJ2-3; 8 bases are shared with TRBD1. V was pared by 4 bases and J by 2 bases, with 8 bases of the junction left unmatched. The length of the CDR3 is 16 residues. CDR1 is PRHDT, CDR2 FYEKMQ, per germline (reference sequence). In DNA, the CDR3 is TGTGCCAGCAGCTCGCCGGGACAGGTTTACACAGATACGCAGTATTTT. Protein sequence: CASSSPGQVYTDTQYF. Full variable domain (remainder filled in from reference TRBV13 and TRBJ2-3): AAGVIQSPRHLIKEKRETATLKCYPIPRHDTVYWYQQGPGQDPQFLISFYEKMQSDKGSIPDRFSAQQFSDYHSELNMSSLELGDSALYFCASSSPGQVYTDTQYFGPGTRLTVL.

A single count supports this clone. The chain links TRBV11-1 to TRBJ2-7; D unclear. The CDR3 is made up of 14 amino acids. Trimming cost V 5 bases and J 5 bases, with 16 bases left between them. Germline CDR1 and CDR2: SGHAT and FQDESV (reference sequence). The DNA of the CDR3 is TGTGCCAGCAGCCGGTCCTATTCCTACGACGAGCAGTACTTC. Translating it yields CASSRSYSYDEQYF.

CDR3 amino acids: CAWSGGAGNTIYF. DNA for the CDR3: TGTGCCTGGAGCGGAGGGGCTGGAAACACCATATATTTT. This rearrangement joins TRBV30 to TRBJ1-3; TRBD1 might be the D (5 bases). CDR1 and CDR2 from the germline V gene are GTSNPN and SVGIG (reference sequence). V was trimmed by 3 bases and J by 2 bases, leaving 8 bases between them. This CDR3 is built from 13 residues.

This clone showed up just once. The chain combines TRBV2 with TRBJ1-2; 9 nucleotides line up with TRBD1. CDR1 SNHLY and CDR2 FYNNEI come from the germline V gene. J was trimmed by 3 bases and V by 6 bases; bases with no gene match: 5. This CDR3 region has 14 residues. The DNA of the CDR3 is TGTGCCAGCAGGGCCGGGACAGGGTACTATGGCTACACCTTC. The encoded protein is CASRAGTGYYGYTF.

The J gene is TRBJ1-6, the V gene TRBV2, with D unresolved. Per the germline V gene, CDR1 is SNHLY and CDR2 is FYNNEI. Trimming removed 3 bases from V and 0 bases from J, with 12 bases in between. The CDR3 loop spans 17 amino acids. The CDR3 loop reads CASSDPAQSSYNSPLHF. The CDR3 DNA reads as TGTGCCAGCAGTGACCCGGCACAGAGCTCCTATAATTCACCCCTCCACTTT.

The V and J genes are TRBV10-3 and TRBJ2-3; possible D gene TRBD1, 5 bases. This CDR3 is built from 15 residues. Germline assignment: CDR1 ENHRY and CDR2 SYGVKD. Trimming took off 2 bases at V and 0 bases at J, with 9 bases between the two ends. The CDR3 DNA is TGTGCCATCAGTGAGATGGGGCAAAGCACAGATACGCAGTATTTT. It yields the protein CAISEMGQSTDTQYF.

CDR3 in amino acids: CASSPKGLAGVSGELFF. The CDR3 DNA follows: TGTGCCAGCAGCCCGAAAGGACTAGCGGGAGTATCCGGGGAGCTGTTTTTT. The chain couples TRBV7-3 to TRBJ2-2, with 13 bases fitting TRBD2. Germline CDR1 SGHTA, CDR2 FQGTGA. This CDR3 contains 17 residues. The V segment lost 5 bases and the J segment 6 bases; nucleotides outside the gene matches: 9. Full variable domain (missing parts from reference TRBV7-3 and TRBJ2-2): GAGVSQTPSNKVTEKGKYVELRCDPISGHTALYWYRQSLGQGPEFLIYFQGTGAADDSGLPNDRFFAVRPEGSVSTLKIQRTERGDSAVYLCASSPKGLAGVSGELFFGEGSRLTVL.

This CDR3 reads CATSDRGLNNEQFF. The CDR3 DNA sequence: TGTGCCACCAGCGACAGGGGGCTGAACAATGAGCAGTTCTTC. The V and J genes are TRBV24-1 and TRBJ2-1, with 10 nucleotides matching TRBD1. CDR1 and CDR2 from the germline V gene are KGHDR and SFDVKD. J was trimmed by 5 bases and V by 7 bases; bases with no gene match: 4. CDR3 size: 14 residues.

This chain connects TRBV18 to TRBJ1-6; D is unresolved. V gave up 3 bases and J gave up 4 bases, with 7 bases separating them. The CDR3 is 14 amino acids. The germline CDR1 and CDR2 sequences are KGHSH and LQKENI. The CDR3 sequence: CASSPSGYNSPLHF. The CDR3 coding sequence is TGTGCCAGCTCACCTTCGGGGTATAATTCACCCCTCCACTTT.

This chain links TRBV5-8 with TRBJ1-2; 7 bases fit TRBD1. With 4 bases clipped from V and 13 bases from J, the junction kept 10 bases outside the gene matches. Germline V lookup: CDR1 SGHTS, CDR2 YDEGEE. The CDR3 loop spans 12 amino acids. CDR3 loop: CASSALDRVGTF. For the CDR3, the DNA is TGTGCCAGCAGCGCCCTCGACAGGGTGGGCACCTTC.

This clone was counted between two and nine times. This sequence joins TRBV13 and TRBJ2-5; 9 nucleotides line up with TRBD1. The CDR3 is 15 amino acids. V trimming: 4 bases; J trimming: 4 bases; junction bases outside the gene matches: 7. CDR1 PRHDT and CDR2 FYEKMQ come from the germline V gene (reference sequence). CDR3 amino acids: CASSSRTGGGETQYF. The DNA of the CDR3 is TGTGCCAGCAGCTCGCGCACAGGGGGCGGAGAGACCCAGTACTTC. Looking up the rest from reference TRBV13 and TRBJ2-5 gives the full variable domain: AAGVIQSPRHLIKEKRETATLKCYPIPRHDTVYWYQQGPGQDPQFLISFYEKMQSDKGSIPDRFSAQQFSDYHSELNMSSLELGDSALYFCASSSRTGGGETQYFGPGTRLLVL.

V usage is TRBV3-1 (or the pseudogene TRBV3-2) and J usage is TRBJ2-1, with unresolved D. Germline lookup yields CDR1 LGHDT and CDR2 YNNKEL (reference sequence). Trimming took off 7 bases at V and 9 bases at J, with 16 bases between the two ends. The CDR3 covers 13 residues. This chain's CDR3 is CASIDRLGGEQFF. The DNA for the CDR3 is TGTGCCAGCATCGACCGACTTGGTGGTGAGCAGTTCTTC.

This clone was found once. J is TRBJ1-5 and V is TRBV10-3; D is unclear. The CDR3 loop spans 14 amino acids. V dropped 2 bases and J dropped 4 bases, with 9 bases sitting between them. Germline CDR1 is ENHRY and CDR2 is SYGVKD. The CDR3 protein is CAISEGARNQPQHF. The CDR3 bases are TGTGCCATCAGTGAGGGTGCCAGGAATCAGCCCCAGCATTTT.

The chain has TRBV20-1 and TRBJ1-1; tentatively, D is TRBD1 (5 bases). The CDR3 length is 16 residues. Germline assignment: CDR1 DFQATT and CDR2 SNEGSKA (reference sequence). V lost 3 bases and J 0 bases, leaving 17 bases between the germline ends. CDR3 amino acids: CSASWRGGRLNTEAFF. CDR3 nucleotides: TGCAGTGCTAGTTGGAGGGGCGGTCGACTGAACACTGAAGCTTTCTTT.

In its sample, this clone was seen a few times. The V and J genes are TRBV4-1 and TRBJ1-5; perhaps TRBD1 as D (5 bases). Germline loops: CDR1 MGHRA, CDR2 YSYEKL. V lost 0 bases to trimming and J lost 6 bases, with 9 bases between them. This CDR3 is 14 amino acids long. In DNA, the CDR3 is TGCGCCAGCAGCCAAGAGGGGGGGATTCAGCCCCAGCATTTT. Amino acid sequence: CASSQEGGIQPQHF.

The chain recombines TRBV19 with TRBJ2-3; D might be TRBD2 (6 bases). This CDR3 spans 13 amino acids. In germline, CDR1 is LNHDA, CDR2 SQIVND (reference sequence). Trimming stripped 3 bases from V and 9 bases from J, with 13 bases between. The CDR3 DNA sequence: TGTGCCAGTAGTATGGGTATGGGAGGAACGCAGTATTTT. Its translation: CASSMGMGGTQYF.

This clone appeared once. Other nucleotide sequences in the sample specify the same CDR3. V gene TRBV5-1 combines with J gene TRBJ1-2, with D unclear. This CDR3 contains 13 residues. Germline values: CDR1 SGHRS, CDR2 YFSETQ. The V gene lost 0 bases and the J gene lost 1 base, with 4 bases spanning the gap. In nucleotides, the CDR3 is TGCGCCAGCAGCTTGGACAGTAACTATGGCTACACCTTC. This gives the protein CASSLDSNYGYTF.

The chain couples TRBV6-5 to TRBJ1-3; no reliable D call. CDR1 is MNHEY, CDR2 SVGAGI, per germline. V was clipped by 6 bases and J by 7 bases, with 16 bases between them. CDR3 length: 14 amino acids. In DNA, the CDR3 is TGTGCCAGCAGGGGGATCCGGCGGGCGAACACCATATATTTT. Translating it yields CASRGIRRANTIYF.

V usage is TRBV6-5 and J usage is TRBJ1-5, with D possibly TRBD1 on 5 matching bases. Germline lookup yields CDR1 MNHEY and CDR2 SVGAGI. This CDR3 is 15 amino acids long. Between the trimmed V and J ends, which lost 6 bases and 3 bases, there was a span of 15 bases. The CDR3 coding sequence is TGTGCCAGCAGCTTAAGCGGGGGAATCAATCAGCCCCAGCATTTT. It is translated as CASSLSGGINQPQHF.

The V call is TRBV4-2, the J call TRBJ1-4, with TRBD1 matching 7 bases. Trimming at V came to 3 bases and at J to 0 bases, leaving 4 bases not matched to a gene. From germline, CDR1 is LGHNA and CDR2 YNFKEQ. The CDR3 loop spans 16 amino acids. This CDR3 is CASSQGGQATNEKLFF. The CDR3 region has the DNA TGTGCCAGCAGCCAGGGTGGACAGGCAACTAATGAAAAACTGTTTTTT.

V is TRBV18 and J is TRBJ1-1, with 7 bases identical to TRBD1. Losses at the gene ends were 1 base for V and 0 bases for J; bases not matched to a gene: 2. Germline V gives CDR1 KGHSH, CDR2 LQKENI. This CDR3 is built from 15 residues. CDR3 residues: CASSPQGALNTEAFF. CDR3 bases: TGTGCCAGCTCACCACAGGGGGCCCTGAACACTGAAGCTTTCTTT.